This entry concerns a single TCR beta chain. Germline is not matched at one junction end, which may reflect a read error. Looked up from germline, CDR1 is SQVTM and CDR2 is ANQGSEA. The length of the CDR3 is 13 residues. RNA was extracted from bulk tissue without any cell sorting. TCRbeta libraries were built with three rounds of nested PCR, modified from ARM-PCR. Via MiXCR, TCRdb re-called the multiplex PCR reads, giving one row per CDR3 protein. Of more than 75,000 distinct CDR3 sequences in the sample, 75% to 90% are singletons; the top ten hold about an eighth. These data originate in a study of tumor and adjacent non-tumor tissue in lung cancer.

The chain is built from TRBV29-1 and TRBJ2-3, with 7 bases that match TRBD2. What was sequenced was lung tumor tissue. The source is a woman between 45 and 60 years old with non-small cell lung cancer. CDR3 protein: CSSVSGDLGPHYF. As DNA, the CDR3 is TGCAGTTCAGTCAGCGGGGACCTCGGTCCGCACTATTTT.